Below, 24 T cell receptor beta chains from the same sample are listed, as sequenced in a study of post-analysis software for immune sequencing data (dated by TCRdb to about 2015). On the study overall, not on this receptor specifically: Significantly higher frequencies in patients than in controls were found for roughly 5 TRBV segments, including TRBV5-6, TRBV5-1 and TRBV20-1.

These TCRs are of unknown antigen specificity. Library construction relied on PCR. The sequencer was an Illumina HiSeq 2500. To reduce PCR and sequencing biases, unique molecular identifiers were built into the TCR beta cDNA libraries. The raw public reads went through TCRdb reprocessing: fastp at Q25, MiXCR clone calling, in-frame beta chains kept. Rows with one shared CDR3 protein collapse into an entry with the most common genes and DNA. This sample comprises a few hundred thousand distinct CDR3 sequences, approximately 31% of them detected only once. Approximately 5.4% of the sample belongs to the ten largest clones. Input material: blood. The source is a girl aged 2 to 17 with multiple sclerosis.

In its sample, this clonotype was seen a few times. The V gene is TRBV7-8, the J gene TRBJ2-1, with D maybe TRBD1 (6 bases). The V end lost 5 bases, the J end lost 3 bases, and 17 bases lay between the germline ends. CDR3 size: 16 residues. The V gene's germline CDR1 is SGHVS and CDR2 FQNEAQ. The CDR3 reads CASSTKTGGLYNEQFF. CDR3 in DNA: TGTGCCAGCAGCACAAAGACAGGAGGACTCTACAATGAGCAGTTCTTC.

The CDR3 coding sequence is TGTGCCAGCACCCAAGGGAATTCCCCAGTGGCCCGGGACTACGAGCAGTACTTC. Encoded protein: CASTQGNSPVARDYEQYF. This rearrangement joins TRBV21-1 to TRBJ2-7; TRBD1 is taken as the D call from the table, unchecked against the DNA. TRBV21-1 is described as a pseudogene. This CDR3 is built from 18 residues.

The chain couples TRBV15 to TRBJ1-5; D not resolved. From germline, CDR1 is LNHNV and CDR2 YYDKDF (reference sequence). This CDR3 is 14 amino acids long. Between the trimmed V and J ends, which lost 5 bases and 5 bases, there was a span of 13 bases. CDR3 bases: TGTGCCACCAGCCAACGTCTGGCGGATCAGCCCCAGCATTTT. It codes for CATSQRLADQPQHF.

This clonotype appeared a few times. V usage is TRBV5-1 and J usage is TRBJ1-2, with 9 bases matching TRBD1. The CDR3 sequence is 15 residues long. The V and J ends lost 4 bases and 6 bases, in that order; junction bases with no gene match: 10. Germline loops: CDR1 SGHRS, CDR2 YFSETQ. The CDR3, as DNA: TGCGCCAGCAGCAAAGAATTACAGGGGGCGAATGGCTACACCTTC. It is translated as CASSKELQGANGYTF.

The chain uses TRBV20-1 and TRBJ1-1; no clear D. CDR3 size: 14 residues. Between the trimmed V and J ends, which lost 0 bases and 1 base, there was a span of 9 bases. Germline CDR1 reads DFQATT; CDR2 reads SNEGSKA (reference sequence). The CDR3 DNA sequence: TGCAGTGCTAGAGATTCCCGCGGGAACACTGAAGCTTTCTTT. Encoded protein: CSARDSRGNTEAFF.

This clonotype was detected a few times. V gene TRBV5-1 combines with J gene TRBJ2-5; 9 bases are shared with TRBD2. The junction had 8 bases not matched to a gene; V was cut back by 0 bases and J by 2 bases. The CDR3 is made up of 17 amino acids. Germline V gene sequence: CDR1 SGHRS, CDR2 YFSETQ. CDR3 loop: CASSLGPSGASQETQYF. Written as DNA, the CDR3 is TGCGCCAGCAGCTTGGGGCCTAGCGGGGCCAGTCAAGAGACCCAGTACTTC.

The table lists this clonotype with a count of one. The gene calls are TRBV6-5 and TRBJ2-7; 7 bases map to TRBD1. After removal of 2 bases from V and 10 bases from J, the junction contained 2 bases not matched to a gene. This CDR3 comprises 11 residues. Germline V gives CDR1 MNHEY, CDR2 SVGAGI. CDR3 protein: CASSYGTAQYV. Here the CDR3 DNA reads TGTGCCAGCAGTTACGGGACAGCCCAGTACGTC.

The chain combines TRBV27 with TRBJ2-5; weak D call: TRBD2 (7 bases). Germline CDR1 and CDR2: MNHEY and SMNVEV (reference sequence). Trimming took 5 bases from V and 5 from J, leaving 18 bases between them. This CDR3 has 15 residues. CDR3 DNA sequence: TGTGCCAGCAGTCCATCCGGGGGGCGGCGGGAGACCCAGTACTTC. Translated: CASSPSGGRRETQYF.

This clonotype was seen more than once but under ten times. The chain uses TRBV4-1 and TRBJ2-5; D gene uncertain. Germline V gene data show CDR1 as MGHRA and CDR2 as YSYEKL. With 1 base removed from V and 1 base from J, the gap between germline ends came to 4 bases. This CDR3 comprises 13 residues. This CDR3 is CASSQAPQETQYF. In nucleotides, the CDR3 is TGCGCCAGCAGCCAAGCGCCCCAAGAGACCCAGTACTTC.

This clonotype was observed a handful of times. The genes are TRBV9 and TRBJ2-3; D call uncertain. CDR1 and CDR2 (germline): SGDLS, YYNGEE. The CDR3 contains 13 residues. The V end lost 0 bases, the J end lost 0 bases, and 2 bases lay between the germline ends. The CDR3 DNA reads TGTGCCAGCAGCGTAGATAGCACAGATACGCAGTATTTT. It is translated as CASSVDSTDTQYF.

This clonotype showed up just a few times. V is TRBV20-1 and J is TRBJ2-5; D uncertain. This CDR3 spans 11 amino acids. The germline V gene encodes CDR1 DFQATT and CDR2 SNEGSKA (reference sequence). Trimming took 8 bases from V and 5 from J, leaving 12 bases between them. This chain's CDR3 is CSSPRSETQYF. The CDR3 region has the DNA TGCAGTTCCCCCAGGAGCGAGACCCAGTACTTC.

The gene calls are TRBV4-2 and TRBJ1-5; maybe TRBD1 (5 bases). Trimming pared 0 bases from V and 6 bases from J, leaving 12 bases between. The germline V gene encodes CDR1 LGHNA and CDR2 YNFKEQ. There are 15 residues in the CDR3. CDR3 sequence reads: CASSQDGRGTQPQHF. DNA of the CDR3: TGTGCCAGCAGCCAAGATGGGCGGGGCACTCAGCCCCAGCATTTT.

The chain combines TRBV6-2 or TRBV6-3 with TRBJ2-4; 8 nucleotides line up with TRBD1. The germline V gene encodes CDR1 MNHEY and CDR2 SVGEGT. The CDR3 totals 18 residues. V dropped 4 bases and J dropped 0; count of bases not matched to a gene: 11. The CDR3 sequence: CASSSDRAPNLAKNIQYF. CDR3 coding DNA: TGTGCCAGCAGTTCGGACAGGGCCCCTAACCTAGCCAAAAACATTCAGTACTTC.

The sample holds one count of this clonotype. The V gene is TRBV20-1, the J gene TRBJ2-7, with TRBD1 matching over 8 bases. The CDR3 is 15 amino acids. Unmatched junction bases numbered 13, after V lost 7 bases and J lost 2 bases. Per the germline V gene, CDR1 is DFQATT and CDR2 is SNEGSKA (reference sequence). CDR3 region: CSVHATGDPTYEQYF. The DNA of the CDR3 is TGCAGTGTCCACGCGACAGGGGACCCCACCTACGAGCAGTACTTC.

In its sample, this clonotype was seen once. The rearrangement links TRBV11-2 to TRBJ1-1; weak D call: TRBD1 (6 bases). The germline CDR1 and CDR2 sequences are SGHAT and FQNNGV. Trimming removed 2 bases at V and 4 bases at J, with 14 bases between. This CDR3 spans 15 amino acids. CDR3 bases: TGTGCCAGCAGCTTATACGGGGGGCTGAGCACTGAAGCTTTCTTT. Its translation is CASSLYGGLSTEAFF.

This clonotype was picked up a small number of times. The J gene is TRBJ1-6, the V gene TRBV9; 9 bases align to TRBD1. This CDR3 has 13 residues. V trimming: 6 bases; J trimming: 11 bases; junction bases outside the gene matches: 6. Germline assignment: CDR1 SGDLS and CDR2 YYNGEE. CDR3 in amino acids: CASTDRGPPPLHF. The CDR3 DNA sequence: TGTGCCAGCACGGACAGGGGTCCGCCACCCCTCCACTTT.

About this clonotype: The junction does not match germline at one end; this may be a read error. This chain links TRBV4-1 with TRBJ2-3; no definite D call. Germline values: CDR1 MGHRA, CDR2 YSYEKL. This CDR3 has 12 amino acids. The CDR3 DNA reads TGCGCCAGCAGCCAAGATCGAGATACGCGGTATTTT. It translates to CASSQDRDTRYF.

This chain connects TRBV5-1 to TRBJ2-5; 9 positions agree with TRBD1. The CDR3 totals 15 residues. CDR1 is SGHRS, CDR2 YFSETQ, per germline. V dropped 3 bases and J dropped 4; count of bases not matched to a gene: 7. CDR3 loop: CASSSGTGIGETQYF. CDR3 coding DNA: TGCGCCAGCAGCTCCGGGACAGGGATTGGAGAGACCCAGTACTTC.

This clonotype was observed a few times. This rearrangement joins TRBV4-1 to TRBJ1-6, with 10 bases lining up with TRBD1. The J segment lost 5 bases and the V segment lost 0 bases, leaving 4 bases of the junction unmatched. This CDR3 has 17 amino acids. Germline lookup yields CDR1 MGHRA and CDR2 YSYEKL. The CDR3 reads CASSQERQGANNSPLHF. Here the CDR3 DNA reads TGCGCCAGCAGCCAAGAGCGACAGGGGGCTAATAATTCACCCCTCCACTTT.

V usage is TRBV5-1 and J usage is TRBJ2-4; 10 bases fit TRBD2. The tail of the sequence fits TRBJ2-7 better, so the J call may be wrong. There are 18 residues in the CDR3. Per the germline V gene, CDR1 is SGHRS and CDR2 is YFSETQ. DNA of the CDR3: TGCGCCAGCAGCTCGATTCCTAGCGGGGGAACACAAGCCTACGAGCAGTACTTC. Residues: CASSSIPSGGTQAYEQYF.

V and J are TRBV4-1 and TRBJ2-7; D call uncertain. Trimming took off 1 base at V and 2 bases at J, with 15 bases between the two ends. CDR3 length: 16 residues. Looked up from germline, CDR1 is MGHRA and CDR2 is YSYEKL. The CDR3 reads CASSQGSARAPYEQYF. CDR3 DNA sequence: TGCGCCAGCAGCCAAGGTTCGGCAAGAGCTCCCTACGAGCAGTACTTC.

This clonotype was detected a few times. V usage is TRBV7-2 and J usage is TRBJ1-5; TRBD1 matches at 7 bases. The CDR3 sequence is 14 residues long. After removal of 5 bases from V and 4 bases from J, the junction contained 5 bases not matched to a gene. The germline gives CDR1 SGHTA, CDR2 FQGNSA. CDR3 DNA: TGTGCCAGCAGCGCTGACAGGGCAAATCAGCCCCAGCATTTT. As protein: CASSADRANQPQHF.

The J gene is TRBJ2-3, the V gene TRBV11-2, with no clear D. Germline CDR1 is SGHAT and CDR2 is FQNNGV. Trimming shortened V by 1 base and J by 5 bases, and 10 bases separated the two germline ends. This CDR3 is 14 amino acids long. The CDR3 DNA sequence: TGTGCCAGCAGCTTAGTGGGCGGAAAAGATACGCAGTATTTT. Translating it yields CASSLVGGKDTQYF.

Only a few counts were recorded for this clonotype. The chain couples TRBV20-1 to TRBJ2-7; 7 positions match TRBD1. V was clipped by 3 bases and J by 3 bases; unmatched bases: 8. Germline CDR1 DFQATT, CDR2 SNEGSKA (reference sequence). CDR3 length: 14 amino acids. The CDR3 spells CSASQRQGIYEQYF. CDR3 nucleotide sequence: TGCAGTGCTAGCCAAAGACAGGGAATCTACGAGCAGTACTTC.